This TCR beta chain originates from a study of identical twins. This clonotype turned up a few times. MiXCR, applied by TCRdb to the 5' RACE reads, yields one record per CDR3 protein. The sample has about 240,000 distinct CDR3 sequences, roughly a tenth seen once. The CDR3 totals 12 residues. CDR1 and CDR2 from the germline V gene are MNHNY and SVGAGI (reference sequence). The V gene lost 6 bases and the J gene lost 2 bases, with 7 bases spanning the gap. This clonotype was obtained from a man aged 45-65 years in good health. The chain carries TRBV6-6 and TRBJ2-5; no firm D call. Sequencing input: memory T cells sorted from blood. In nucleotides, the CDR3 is TGTGCCAGCAGAGCCGTACAAGAGACCCAGTACTTC. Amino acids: CASRAVQETQYF.